This T cell receptor beta chain was retrieved from a study of chemoradiotherapy in HPV16-positive cancers. Broader study findings: During treatment, candidate HPV-specific clones and E7-related motifs expanded in tumor.

Some clones are missing from TCRdb's copy, which holds only in-frame ones; the method was immunoSEQ multiplex PCR. The data hold over 10,000 clones, with approximately 85% observed a single time. In regard to this clone: Its specificity is unknown. This CDR3 fails to terminate in the conserved phenylalanine or tryptophan, so it likely reflects a read error. The DNA is omitted, as the CDR3 cannot be located on it reliably, and the CDR3 follows TCRdb's listing.

The germline V gene has CDR1 MNHNS and CDR2 SASEGT. The CDR3 spans 12 residues, counting both ends. The input for sequencing was blood, taken from a patient who underwent chemoradiotherapy. This clonotype was obtained from a human donor with HPV-associated anogenital cancer. The rearrangement uses TRBV6-1 and TRBJ1-2; the table names TRBD1, a call not compared with the DNA. This chain's CDR3 is CASSQPMGTDRI.